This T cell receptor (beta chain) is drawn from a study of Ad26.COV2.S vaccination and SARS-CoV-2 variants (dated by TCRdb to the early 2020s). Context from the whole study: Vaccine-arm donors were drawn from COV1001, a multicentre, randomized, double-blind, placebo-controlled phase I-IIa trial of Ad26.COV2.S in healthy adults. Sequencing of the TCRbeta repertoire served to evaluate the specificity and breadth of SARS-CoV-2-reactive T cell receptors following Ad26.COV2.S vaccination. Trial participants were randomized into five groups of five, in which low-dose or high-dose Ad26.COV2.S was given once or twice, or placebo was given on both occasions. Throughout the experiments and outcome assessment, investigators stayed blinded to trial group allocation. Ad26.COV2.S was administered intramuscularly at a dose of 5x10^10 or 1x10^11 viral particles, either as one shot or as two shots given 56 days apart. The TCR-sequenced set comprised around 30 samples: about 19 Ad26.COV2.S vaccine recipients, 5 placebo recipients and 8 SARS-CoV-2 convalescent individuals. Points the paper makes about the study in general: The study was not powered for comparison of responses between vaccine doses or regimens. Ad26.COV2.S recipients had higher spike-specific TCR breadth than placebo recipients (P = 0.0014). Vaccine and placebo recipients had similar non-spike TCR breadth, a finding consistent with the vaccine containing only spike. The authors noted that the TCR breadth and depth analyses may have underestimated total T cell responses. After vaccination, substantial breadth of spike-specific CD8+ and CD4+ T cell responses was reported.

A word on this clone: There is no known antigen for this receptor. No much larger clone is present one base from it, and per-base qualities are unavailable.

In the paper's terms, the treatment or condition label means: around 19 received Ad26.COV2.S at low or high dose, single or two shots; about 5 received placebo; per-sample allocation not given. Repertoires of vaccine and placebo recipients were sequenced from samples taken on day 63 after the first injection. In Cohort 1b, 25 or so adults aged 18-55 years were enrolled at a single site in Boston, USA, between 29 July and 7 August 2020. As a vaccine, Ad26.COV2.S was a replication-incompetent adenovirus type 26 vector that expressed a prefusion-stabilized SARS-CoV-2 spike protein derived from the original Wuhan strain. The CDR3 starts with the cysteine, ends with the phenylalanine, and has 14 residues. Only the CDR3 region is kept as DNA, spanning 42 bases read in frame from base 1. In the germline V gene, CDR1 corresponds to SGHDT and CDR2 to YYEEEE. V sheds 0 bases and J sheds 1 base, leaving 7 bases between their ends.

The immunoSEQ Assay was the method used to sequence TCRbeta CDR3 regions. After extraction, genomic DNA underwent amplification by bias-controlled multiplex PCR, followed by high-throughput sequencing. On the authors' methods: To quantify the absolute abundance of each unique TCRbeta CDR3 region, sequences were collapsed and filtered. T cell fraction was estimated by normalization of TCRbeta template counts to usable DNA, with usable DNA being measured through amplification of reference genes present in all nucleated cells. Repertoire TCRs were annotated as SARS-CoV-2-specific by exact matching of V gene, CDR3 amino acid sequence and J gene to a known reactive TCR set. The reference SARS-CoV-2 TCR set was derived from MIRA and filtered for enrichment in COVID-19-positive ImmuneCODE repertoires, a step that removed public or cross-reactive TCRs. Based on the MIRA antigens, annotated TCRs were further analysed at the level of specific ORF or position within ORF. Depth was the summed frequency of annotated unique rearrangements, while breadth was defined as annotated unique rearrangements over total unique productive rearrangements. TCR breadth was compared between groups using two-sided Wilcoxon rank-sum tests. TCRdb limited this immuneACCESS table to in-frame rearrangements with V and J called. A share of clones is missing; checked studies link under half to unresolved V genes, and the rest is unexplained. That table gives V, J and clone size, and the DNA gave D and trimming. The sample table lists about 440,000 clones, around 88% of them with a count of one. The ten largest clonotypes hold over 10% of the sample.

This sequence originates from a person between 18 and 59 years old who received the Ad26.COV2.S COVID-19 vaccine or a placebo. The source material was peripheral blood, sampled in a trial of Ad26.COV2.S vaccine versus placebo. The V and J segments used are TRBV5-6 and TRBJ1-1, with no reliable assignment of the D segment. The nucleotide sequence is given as TGTGCCAGCAGCTTGGTGGGAGCGAACACTGAAGCTTTCTTT. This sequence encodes CASSLVGANTEAFF.